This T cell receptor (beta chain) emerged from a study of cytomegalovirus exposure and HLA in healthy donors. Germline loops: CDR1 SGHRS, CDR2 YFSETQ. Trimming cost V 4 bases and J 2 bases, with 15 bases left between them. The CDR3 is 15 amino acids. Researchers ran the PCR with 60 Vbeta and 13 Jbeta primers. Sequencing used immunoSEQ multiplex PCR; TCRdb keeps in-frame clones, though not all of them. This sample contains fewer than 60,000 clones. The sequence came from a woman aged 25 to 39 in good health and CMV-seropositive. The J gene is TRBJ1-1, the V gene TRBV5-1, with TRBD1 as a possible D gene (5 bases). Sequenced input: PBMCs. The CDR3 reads CASSLTRVSNTEAFF. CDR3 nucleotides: TGCGCCAGCAGCCTAACCAGGGTTTCAAACACTGAAGCTTTCTTT.